Included here is one T cell receptor (beta chain) sequence, with context. No antigen is known for it. Presence of unique molecular identifiers characterized the TCR beta cDNA libraries. The yield from roughly 1 to 10 million T cells was 500,000 or so cDNA molecules in total. TCRdb re-called the PCR reads with MiXCR, one entry per CDR3 protein. The sample holds hundreds of thousands of distinct CDR3 sequences, over 35% seen once. The data are from a study of post-analysis software for immune sequencing data. The overall study: Included among the disease courses, which were recorded for the cohort, were relapsing-remitting, secondary progressive and progressive-relapsing multiple sclerosis. General observations from the study: Versus controls, multiple sclerosis patients showed significantly lower diversity (normalized Chao1). Comparison of patients with controls showed five or six TRBV segments more frequent in patients, TRBV5-6, TRBV5-1 and TRBV20-1 among them.

The CDR3 loop spans 15 amino acids. Germline CDR1 is SNHLY and CDR2 is FYNNEI. V lost 7 bases and J lost 3, with 15 bases in between. The J gene is TRBJ2-2, the V gene TRBV2, with TRBD1 as a possible D gene (5 bases). Sequencing used blood. The TCR was taken from a girl between 10 and 17 years old with multiple sclerosis. Here the CDR3 reads CASKDGAAYTGELFF. Here the CDR3 DNA reads TGTGCCAGCAAGGATGGGGCAGCATACACCGGGGAGCTGTTTTTT.